This record concerns one T cell receptor (beta chain) sequence. Its target is not known. The data belong to a study of T cell repertoires in ileal Crohn's disease. Overall study findings and caveats: Clonality above 26.8% at surgery always came with endoscopic recurrence. Compared with non-smokers, active smokers at surgery showed more clonal expansions.

CDR1 and CDR2 from the germline V gene are SNHLY and FYNNEI. The V and J ends lost 5 bases and 9 bases, in that order; junction bases with no gene match: 4. There are 12 residues in the CDR3. Each sample's TCRB immunosequencing used roughly 500 nanograms of biopsy DNA. Data came from immunoSEQ multiplex PCR; TCRdb stores just in-frame clones and leaves some out. The top ten clones hold less than 9.5% of a sample with 6,500 to 9,500 clones, about 79% of them seen once. Adults with ileal or ileocolonic Crohn's disease and an indication for resection were eligible. The genes are TRBV2 and TRBJ2-1; 7 nucleotides line up with TRBD2. The TCR comes from an adult with Crohn's disease. Sample: ileal tissue. CDR3 region: CASSRTRGEQFF. CDR3 DNA: TGTGCCAGCAGTCGGACTAGGGGTGAGCAGTTCTTC.